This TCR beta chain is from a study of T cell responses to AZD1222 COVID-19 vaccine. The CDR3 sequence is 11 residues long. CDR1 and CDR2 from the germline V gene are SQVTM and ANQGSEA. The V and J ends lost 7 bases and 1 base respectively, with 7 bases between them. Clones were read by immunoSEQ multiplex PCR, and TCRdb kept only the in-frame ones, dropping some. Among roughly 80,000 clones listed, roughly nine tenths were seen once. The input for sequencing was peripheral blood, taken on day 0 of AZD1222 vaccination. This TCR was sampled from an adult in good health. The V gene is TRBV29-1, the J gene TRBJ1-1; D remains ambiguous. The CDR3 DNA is TGCAGCGGGTGGAAGAACACTGAAGCTTTCTTT. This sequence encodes CSGWKNTEAFF.